Given below is one T cell receptor (beta chain) in context. The antigen remains unidentified. The entry originates in a study of T-cell memory formation after mild COVID-19. V lost 5 bases and J lost 3; bases outside the gene matches: 10. The germline gives CDR1 MDHEN, CDR2 SYDVKM. This CDR3 has 16 amino acids. A single record per CDR3 protein comes from TCRdb applying MiXCR to the 5' RACE reads. The data hold about 400,000 distinct CDR3 sequences, with more than 20% observed a single time. Points from the study as a whole: Most CD4+ clones that shrank were in CM and EM, while CD8+ ones turned up in EMRA.

The chain couples TRBV28 to TRBJ2-7, with 10 nucleotides matching TRBD1. This sequence originates from an adult woman who had mild COVID-19 (a few samples of this study predate the infection). Cell type and time point are not known. Sequencing input: PBMCs or a T cell subset sorted from them (not recorded which). CDR3 in DNA: TGTGCCAGCAGTCTAACCTTCGGGACAGGGGACTACGAGCAGTACTTC. It codes for CASSLTFGTGDYEQYF.